The clone carrying this T cell receptor beta chain was counted a single time. The repertoire was sequenced with immunoSEQ multiplex PCR; TCRdb's copy has only in-frame clones and lacks some. The data show 13,000 or so clones, around 94% seen once. Blood CD4+ CD25-low CD127-high conventional T cells supplied the genomic DNA template. The CDR3 extends over 15 amino acids. CDR1 and CDR2 from the germline V gene are SGHRS and YFSETQ. The germline V and J ends were trimmed by 0 bases and 6 bases, with 12 bases remaining between them. The data originate from a study of regulatory and conventional T cells in RAG deficiency. This same sample was also taken into another study, of regulatory T cells. That paper notes: Primers: 52 TRBV forward and 13 TRBJ reverse.

The receptor was isolated from a human donor in good health. Sequences were obtained from CD4+ effector T cells sorted from blood. The V gene is TRBV5-1, the J gene TRBJ2-2; a possible D gene is TRBD1 (6 bases). CDR3 amino acids: CASSLEGHKAGELFF. CDR3 DNA sequence: TGCGCCAGCAGCTTGGAGGGACATAAGGCCGGGGAGCTGTTTTTT.